What follows describes a single T cell receptor (beta chain). The data originate from a study of blood T cell repertoires in COVID-19. Study-level background: Acute-phase and convalescent COVID-19 samples originated in the United States, Italy and Spain. PBMCs, B-cell-depleted T cells, or T cells were the source of the cDNA or gDNA that made up the material.

Original processing methods: By means of reference gene primer amplification, nucleated cell counts were estimated. TCRdb's table, derived via immunoSEQ multiplex PCR, lists solely in-frame clones and lacks some. V and J calls and clone size come straight from that table; D and trimming were deduced from the DNA. Of tens of thousands of clones listed, more than 65% are singletons. Seattle-derived patients entered the study during active infection and were followed longitudinally. Trimming stripped 4 bases from V and 1 base from J, with 9 bases between. CDR3 length: 13 amino acids. Per the germline V gene, CDR1 is SGHNT and CDR2 is YYREEE (reference sequence).

This receptor was identified in a man between 65 and 79 years old with COVID-19, enrolled during active disease. The gene calls are TRBV5-4 and TRBJ2-7, with D perhaps matching TRBD1 (6 bases). Sequencing used peripheral blood. Here the CDR3 reads CASSPQGSYEQYF. The CDR3, as DNA: TGTGCCAGCAGCCCACAGGGTTCCTACGAGCAGTACTTC. Based on the CDR3 plus reference TRBV5-4 and TRBJ2-7, the full variable domain is ETGVTQSPTHLIKTRGQQVTLRCSSQSGHNTVSWYQQALGQGPQFIFQYYREEENGRGNFPPRFSGLQFPNYSSELNVNALELDDSALYLCASSPQGSYEQYFGPGTRLTVT.